One sample yielded the 15 T cell receptor beta chains listed below, sequenced in a study of blood T cells in healthy people across ages. With a J-beta primer mix and a sample-barcoded 5' primer, a second PCR ran roughly 6 to 11 cycles. TCRdb re-analysed the 5' RACE reads in MiXCR, keeping a single row per CDR3 protein. In the table there are approximately 1,000,000 distinct CDR3 sequences, around 43% of which are singletons. The sample taken for sequencing was blood. The receptors were sampled from a woman aged 55 to 70 in good health.

This clonotype occurred a few times. The chain uses TRBV14 and TRBJ2-5; D not certain. Germline V CDR1 and CDR2: SGHDN, FVKESK. The CDR3 extends over 13 amino acids. V lost 0 bases and J lost 4, with 6 bases in between. The DNA of the CDR3 is TGTGCCAGCAGCCAAGATTGGTCAGAGACCCAGTACTTC. It is translated as CASSQDWSETQYF.

The V and J genes are TRBV2 and TRBJ2-7; D perhaps matches TRBD2 (6 bases). CDR1 and CDR2 from the germline V gene are SNHLY and FYNNEI. V was clipped by 4 bases and J by 0 bases, with 10 bases between them. The CDR3 sequence is 14 residues long. CDR3 loop: CASSGSGVSYEQYF. As DNA, the CDR3 is TGTGCCAGCAGTGGTTCGGGGGTCTCCTACGAGCAGTACTTC. The whole variable domain, remainder taken from reference TRBV2 and TRBJ2-7, is EPEVTQTPSHQVTQMGQEVILRCVPISNHLYFYWYRQILGQKVEFLVSFYNNEISEKSEIFDDQFSVERPDGSNFTLKIRSTKLEDSAMYFCASSGSGVSYEQYFGPGTRLTVT.

The chain couples TRBV3-1 to TRBJ2-2; 7 nucleotides match TRBD2. The trim removed 3 bases at V and 0 bases at J, leaving 4 bases unmatched. The CDR3 covers 16 residues. Per germline, CDR1 LGHDT and CDR2 YNNKEL (reference sequence). In DNA form, the CDR3 reads TGTGCCAGCAGCCAGAGGGCGGGGGCGAACACCGGGGAGCTGTTTTTT. This codes for CASSQRAGANTGELFF. The complete variable domain, with remaining parts taken from reference TRBV3-1 and TRBJ2-2, reads DTAVSQTPKYLVTQMGNDKSIKCEQNLGHDTMYWYKQDSKKFLKIMFSYNNKELIINETVPNRFSPKSPDKAHLNLHINSLELGDSAVYFCASSQRAGANTGELFFGEGSRLTVL.

A word on this clonotype: Compared with germline, one end of the junction differs, possibly owing to a read error. The V gene is TRBV5-1, the J gene TRBJ1-5; the match to TRBD1 covers 9 bases. The CDR3 is 14 residues long. Germline V gives CDR1 SGHRS, CDR2 YFSETQ. In DNA, the CDR3 is TGCGCCAGCAGGTTGGGACAGGGCGATCAGCCCCAGCATTTT. Protein sequence: CASRLGQGDQPQHF. The whole variable domain, remainder taken from reference TRBV5-1 and TRBJ1-5, is KAGVTQTPRYLIKTRGQQVTLSCSPISGHRSVSWYQQTPGQGLQFLFEYFSETQRNKGNFPGRFSGRQFSNSRSEMNVSTLELGDSALYLCASRLGQGDQPQHFGDGTRLSIL.

In DNA form, the CDR3 reads TGTGCCACCAGTGATGCGGACCCATTCACAGATACGCAGTATTTT. Its protein product is CATSDADPFTDTQYF. The chain recombines TRBV24-1 with TRBJ2-3; D remains unclear. CDR1 is KGHDR, CDR2 SFDVKD, per germline. V was cut by 3 bases and J by 2 bases, with 11 bases left in between. This CDR3 region has 15 residues.

The chain has TRBV28 and TRBJ2-3; a possible D gene is TRBD2 (6 bases). The CDR3 extends over 16 amino acids. V shed 5 bases and J shed 4 bases, with 19 bases lying between them. Germline V lookup: CDR1 MDHEN, CDR2 SYDVKM. CDR3 amino acids: CASSPDSRRAADTQYF. In DNA, the CDR3 is TGTGCCAGCAGTCCGGATAGCAGGAGGGCCGCAGATACGCAGTATTTT.

This clonotype was observed a few times. The chain uses TRBV28 and TRBJ2-1; D is possibly TRBD2 (5 bases). Germline CDR1 MDHEN, CDR2 SYDVKM. V was pared by 6 bases and J by 6 bases, with 18 bases between. The CDR3 contains 15 residues. CDR3 sequence: CASSPALTRFNEQFF. CDR3 coding DNA: TGTGCCAGCAGCCCAGCCCTTACTAGGTTCAATGAGCAGTTCTTC.

The chain carries TRBV6-5 and TRBJ2-1; TRBD2 aligns across 11 bases. CDR3 size: 15 residues. Germline V CDR1 and CDR2: MNHEY, SVGAGI. Germline trimming cut 6 bases from V and 6 bases from J; bases unmatched to any gene: 7. For the CDR3, the DNA is TGTGCCAGCAGAGAACTAGCGGGAGCCCTCAATGAGCAGTTCTTC. Its protein product is CASRELAGALNEQFF.

The rearrangement links TRBV18 to TRBJ2-3; the match to TRBD1 covers 9 bases. Trimming cost V 4 bases and J 2 bases; bases outside gene matches: 7. Germline values: CDR1 KGHSH, CDR2 LQKENI. The CDR3 sequence is 16 residues long. The DNA for the CDR3 is TGTGCCAGCTCACTCGCCGGGACAGGGTCCACAGATACGCAGTATTTT. Translating it yields CASSLAGTGSTDTQYF.

This clonotype was seen a few times. The rearrangement joins TRBV6-6 to TRBJ2-3; 10 bases line up with TRBD2. Germline V gene data show CDR1 as MNHNY and CDR2 as SVGAGI (reference sequence). V trimming: 2 bases; J trimming: 0 bases; junction bases outside the gene matches: 5. This CDR3 is 17 amino acids long. CDR3 in DNA: TGTGCCAGCAGTTACGCAGGACTAGCGGATAGCACAGATACGCAGTATTTT. Translating gives CASSYAGLADSTDTQYF.

The CDR3 loop reads CSVLTGELFF. CDR3 DNA: TGCAGCGTTTTGACCGGGGAGCTGTTTTTT. V and J are TRBV29-1 and TRBJ2-2; unclear D gene. Germline lookup yields CDR1 SQVTM and CDR2 ANQGSEA. The CDR3 extends over 10 amino acids. Deletions cut 5 bases from V and 5 bases from J, with 3 bases between.

The rearrangement links TRBV27 to TRBJ2-1; perhaps TRBD1 as D (6 bases). This CDR3 region has 17 residues. V lost 5 bases to trimming and J lost 4 bases, with 21 bases between them. The germline CDR1 and CDR2 sequences are MNHEY and SMNVEV (reference sequence). CDR3 loop: CASSGGDRPIIYNEQFF. The CDR3 DNA reads TGTGCCAGCAGTGGGGGCGACAGGCCAATTATATACAATGAGCAGTTCTTC.

The chain couples TRBV14 to TRBJ2-1; no clear D. CDR1 and CDR2 from the germline V gene are SGHDN and FVKESK. V was pared by 2 bases and J by 7 bases, with 6 bases between. The CDR3 loop spans 12 amino acids. CDR3 protein: CASSQFRNEQFF. In DNA form, the CDR3 reads TGTGCCAGCAGCCAATTTCGGAATGAGCAGTTCTTC. Full variable domain (missing parts from reference TRBV14 and TRBJ2-1): EAGVTQFPSHSVIEKGQTVTLRCDPISGHDNLYWYRRVMGKEIKFLLHFVKESKQDESGMPNNRFLAERTGGTYSTLKVQPAELEDSGVYFCASSQFRNEQFFGPGTRLTVL.

Note on this clonotype: A clone one base away is much larger, so this may be a read error. The chain links TRBV29-1 to TRBJ2-6; D is uncertain. The CDR3 extends over 13 amino acids. From germline, CDR1 is SQVTM and CDR2 ANQGSEA. CDR3 in DNA: TGCAGCGTGCGGAGCTCTGGGACCAACGTCCTGACTTTC. This sequence encodes CSVRSSGTNVLTF.

The chain joins TRBV18 to TRBJ2-7; 9 bases align to TRBD1. Germline lookup yields CDR1 KGHSH and CDR2 LQKENI. J lost 3 bases, V lost 4 bases, and 4 bases had no gene match. The CDR3 contains 14 residues. In DNA form, the CDR3 reads TGTGCCAGCTCACACAGGGGGCCGGACTACGAGCAGTACTTC. Translating it yields CASSHRGPDYEQYF.